The TCR beta chain under discussion was sequenced for a study of blood T cell repertoires in COVID-19. Study in general: Both acute and convalescent COVID-19 samples were obtained from the United States, Italy and Spain. T cells, B-cell-depleted T cells, or PBMCs supplied cDNA or gDNA.

The CDR3 runs 15 residues. The V and J ends lost 3 bases and 2 bases, in that order; junction bases with no gene match: 4. The germline gives CDR1 LNHDA, CDR2 SQIVND (reference sequence). Study processing details: Estimated nucleated cell counts came from reference gene primer amplification. Measured with immunoSEQ multiplex PCR; TCRdb has only the in-frame clones, and not every one. Clone size and V and J calls were adopted from that table, with D and trimming inferred from the DNA. Here the sample spans about 23,000 clones, approximately 94% being singletons. Sequenced material: peripheral blood. The chain combines TRBV19 with TRBJ2-1; TRBD1 matches at 7 bases. This TCR was sampled from a woman in her fifties or sixties with active COVID-19. DNA for the CDR3: TGTGCCAGTAGTATCGAAGGGGGCGCCTACAATGAGCAGTTCTTC. It yields the protein CASSIEGGAYNEQFF.